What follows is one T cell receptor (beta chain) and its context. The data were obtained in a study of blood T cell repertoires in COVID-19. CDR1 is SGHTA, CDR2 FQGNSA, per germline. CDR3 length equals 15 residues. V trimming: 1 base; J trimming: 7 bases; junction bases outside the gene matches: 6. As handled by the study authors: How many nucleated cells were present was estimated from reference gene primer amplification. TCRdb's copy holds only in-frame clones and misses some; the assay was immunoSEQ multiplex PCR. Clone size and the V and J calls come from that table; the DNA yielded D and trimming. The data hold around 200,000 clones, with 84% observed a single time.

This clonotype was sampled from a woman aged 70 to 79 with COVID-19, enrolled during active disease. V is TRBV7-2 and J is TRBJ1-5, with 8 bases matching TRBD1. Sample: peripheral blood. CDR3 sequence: CASSLEGRGRQPQHF. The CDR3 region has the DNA TGTGCCAGCAGCTTAGAGGGCAGGGGGCGACAGCCCCAGCATTTT.